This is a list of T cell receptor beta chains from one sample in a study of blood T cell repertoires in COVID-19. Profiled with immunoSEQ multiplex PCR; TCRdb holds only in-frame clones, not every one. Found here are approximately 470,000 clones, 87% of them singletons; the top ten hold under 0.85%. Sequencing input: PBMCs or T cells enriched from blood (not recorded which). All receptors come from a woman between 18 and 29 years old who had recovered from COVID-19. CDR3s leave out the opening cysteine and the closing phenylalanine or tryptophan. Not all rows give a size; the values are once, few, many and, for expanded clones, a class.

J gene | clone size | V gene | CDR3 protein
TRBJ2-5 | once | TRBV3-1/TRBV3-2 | ASSQDSGGHEETQY
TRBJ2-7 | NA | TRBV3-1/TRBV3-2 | ASSQVTSRSSEQY
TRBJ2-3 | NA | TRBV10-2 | ASSEAGVATDTQY
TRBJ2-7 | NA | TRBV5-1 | ASRPTGGYEQY
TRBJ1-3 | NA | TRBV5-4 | ASRPTGGGNTIY
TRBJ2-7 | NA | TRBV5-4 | ASSFDRFYEQY
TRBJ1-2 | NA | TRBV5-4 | ASNPDMGTGGYT
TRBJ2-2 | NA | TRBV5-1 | ASSLFITGELF
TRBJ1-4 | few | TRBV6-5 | ASLTGNEKLF
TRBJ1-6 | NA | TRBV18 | ASSPQGQGNSPLH
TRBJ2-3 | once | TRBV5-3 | APRQAQQDTQY
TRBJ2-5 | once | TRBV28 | ASSLGQGISEIETQY
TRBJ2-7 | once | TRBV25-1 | ASSAETATTYEQY
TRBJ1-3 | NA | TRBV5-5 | ASSLGLRTVSSGNTIY
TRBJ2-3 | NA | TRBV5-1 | ASSLRAGDTDTQY